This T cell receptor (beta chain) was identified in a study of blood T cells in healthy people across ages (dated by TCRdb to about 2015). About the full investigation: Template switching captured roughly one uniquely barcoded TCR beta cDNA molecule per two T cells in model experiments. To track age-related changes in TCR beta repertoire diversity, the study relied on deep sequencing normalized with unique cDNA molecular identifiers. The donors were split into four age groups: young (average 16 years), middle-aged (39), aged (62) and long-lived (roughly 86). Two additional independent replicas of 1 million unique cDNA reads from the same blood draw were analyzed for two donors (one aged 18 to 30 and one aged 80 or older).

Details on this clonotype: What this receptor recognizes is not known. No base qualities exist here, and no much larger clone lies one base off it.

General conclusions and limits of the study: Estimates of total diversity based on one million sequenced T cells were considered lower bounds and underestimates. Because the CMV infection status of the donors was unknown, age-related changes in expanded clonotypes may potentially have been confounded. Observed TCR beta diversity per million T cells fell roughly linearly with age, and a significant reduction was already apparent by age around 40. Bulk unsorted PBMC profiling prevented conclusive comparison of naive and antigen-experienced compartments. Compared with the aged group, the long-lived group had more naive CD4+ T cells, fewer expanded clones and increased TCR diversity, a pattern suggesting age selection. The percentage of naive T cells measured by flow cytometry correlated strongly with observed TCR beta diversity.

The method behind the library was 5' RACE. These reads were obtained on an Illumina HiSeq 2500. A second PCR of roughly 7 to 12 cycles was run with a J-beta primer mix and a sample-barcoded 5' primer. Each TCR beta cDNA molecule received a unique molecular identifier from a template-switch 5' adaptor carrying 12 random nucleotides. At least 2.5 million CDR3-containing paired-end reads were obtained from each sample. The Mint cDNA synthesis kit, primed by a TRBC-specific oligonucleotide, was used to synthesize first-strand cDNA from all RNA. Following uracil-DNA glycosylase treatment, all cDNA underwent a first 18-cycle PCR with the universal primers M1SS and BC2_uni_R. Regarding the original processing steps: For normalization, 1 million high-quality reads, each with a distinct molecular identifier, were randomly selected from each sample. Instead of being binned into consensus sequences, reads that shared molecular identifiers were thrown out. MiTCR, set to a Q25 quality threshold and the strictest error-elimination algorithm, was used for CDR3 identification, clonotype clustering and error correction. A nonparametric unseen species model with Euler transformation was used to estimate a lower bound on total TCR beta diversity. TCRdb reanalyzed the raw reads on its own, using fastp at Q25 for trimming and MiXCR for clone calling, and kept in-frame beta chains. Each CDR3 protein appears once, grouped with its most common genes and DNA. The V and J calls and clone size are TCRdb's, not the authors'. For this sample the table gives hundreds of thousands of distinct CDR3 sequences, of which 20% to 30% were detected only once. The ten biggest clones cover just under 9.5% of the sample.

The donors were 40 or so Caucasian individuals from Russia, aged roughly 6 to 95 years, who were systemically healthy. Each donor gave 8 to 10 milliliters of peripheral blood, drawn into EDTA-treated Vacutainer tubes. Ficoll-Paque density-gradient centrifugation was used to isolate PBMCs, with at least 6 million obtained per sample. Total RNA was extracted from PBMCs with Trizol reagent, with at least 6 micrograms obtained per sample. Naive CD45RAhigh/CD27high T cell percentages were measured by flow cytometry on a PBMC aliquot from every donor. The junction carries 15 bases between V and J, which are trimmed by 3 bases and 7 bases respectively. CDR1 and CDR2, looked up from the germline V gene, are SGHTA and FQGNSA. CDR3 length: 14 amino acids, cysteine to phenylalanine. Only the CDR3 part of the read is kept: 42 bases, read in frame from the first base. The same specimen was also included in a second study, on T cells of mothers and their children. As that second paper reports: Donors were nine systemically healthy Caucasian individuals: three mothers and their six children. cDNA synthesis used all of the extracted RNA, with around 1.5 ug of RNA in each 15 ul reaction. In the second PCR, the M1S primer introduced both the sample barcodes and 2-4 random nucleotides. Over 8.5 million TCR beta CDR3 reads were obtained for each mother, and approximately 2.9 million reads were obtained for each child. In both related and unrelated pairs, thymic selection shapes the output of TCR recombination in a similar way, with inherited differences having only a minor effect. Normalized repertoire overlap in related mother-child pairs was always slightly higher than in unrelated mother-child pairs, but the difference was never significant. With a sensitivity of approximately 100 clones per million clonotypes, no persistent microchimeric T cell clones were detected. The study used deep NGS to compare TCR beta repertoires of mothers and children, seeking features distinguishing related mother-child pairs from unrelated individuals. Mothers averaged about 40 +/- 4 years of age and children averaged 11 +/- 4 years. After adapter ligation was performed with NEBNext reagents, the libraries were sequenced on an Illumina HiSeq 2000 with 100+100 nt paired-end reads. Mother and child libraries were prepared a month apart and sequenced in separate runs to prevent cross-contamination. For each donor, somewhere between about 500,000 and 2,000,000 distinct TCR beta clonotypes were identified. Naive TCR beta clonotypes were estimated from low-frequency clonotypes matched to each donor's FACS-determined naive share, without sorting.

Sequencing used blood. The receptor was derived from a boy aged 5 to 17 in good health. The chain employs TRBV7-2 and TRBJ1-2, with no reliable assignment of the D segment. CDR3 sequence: CASSLEGQTPGYTF. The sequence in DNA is TGTGCCAGCAGCTTGGAAGGGCAAACCCCTGGCTACACCTTC.